Below are 18 T cell receptor beta chains sequenced from a single sample in a study of technical replicates of blood from several donors. Libraries were prepared by immunoSEQ multiplex PCR; TCRdb keeps only in-frame clonotypes and omits some of them. The sample yields about 50,000 clones, about 95% seen once. The source material was PBMCs. The receptor set was obtained from a human donor in good health. Some clones in this sample may be carry-over from other donors' samples.

V is TRBV6-6 and J is TRBJ2-7, with D maybe TRBD2 (7 bases). The CDR3 length is 15 residues. In germline, CDR1 is MNHNY, CDR2 SVGAGI (reference sequence). Trimming took off 2 bases at V and 5 bases at J, with 16 bases between the two ends. The CDR3 DNA is TGTGCCAGCAGTTACGTTGCGGGGGCGAGGAACGAGCAGTACTTC. This sequence encodes CASSYVAGARNEQYF.

This chain connects TRBV7-2 to TRBJ1-6, with TRBD1 identical over 9 bases. CDR3 length: 15 amino acids. CDR1 SGHTA and CDR2 FQGNSA come from the germline V gene. J lost 10 bases, V lost 7 bases, and 11 bases had no gene match. CDR3 residues: CASTHPGQGPSPLHF. CDR3 bases: TGTGCCAGCACCCACCCGGGACAGGGTCCATCACCCCTCCACTTT.

There are a few counts of this clone. This chain uses TRBV9 with TRBJ2-6, with 8 positions matching TRBD2. CDR3 length: 18 amino acids. V lost 4 bases and J lost 0; bases outside the gene matches: 9. Germline loops: CDR1 SGDLS, CDR2 YYNGEE. The DNA for the CDR3 is TGTGCCAGCAGCTGGGGCGGGGGGCCTAGCTCTGGGGCCAACGTCCTGACTTTC. Amino acid sequence: CASSWGGGPSSGANVLTF.

This clone came up once. Other DNA sequences in the same sample also yield this CDR3. This rearrangement joins TRBV5-1 to TRBJ2-6; D is unresolved. This CDR3 spans 14 amino acids. V lost 3 bases and J lost 2, with 6 bases in between. CDR1 and CDR2 (germline): SGHRS, YFSETQ. The CDR3 sequence: CASSSTAGANVLTF. CDR3 in DNA: TGCGCCAGCAGCTCTACGGCTGGGGCCAACGTCCTGACTTTC. Together with reference TRBV5-1 and TRBJ2-6, the CDR3 gives the full variable domain: KAGVTQTPRYLIKTRGQQVTLSCSPISGHRSVSWYQQTPGQGLQFLFEYFSETQRNKGNFPGRFSGRQFSNSRSEMNVSTLELGDSALYLCASSSTAGANVLTFGAGSRLTVL.

The chain carries TRBV6-5 and TRBJ1-1; tentative D call: TRBD1 (5 bases). This CDR3 is built from 13 residues. Germline CDR1 reads MNHEY; CDR2 reads SVGAGI. Trimming shortened V by 6 bases and J by 4 bases, and 12 bases separated the two germline ends. For the CDR3, the DNA is TGTGCCAGCAGAATCTTTGGGGCCACTGAAGCTTTCTTT. Protein sequence: CASRIFGATEAFF.

The chain's CDR3 is CASSPRVLEDQETQYF. The CDR3 nucleotides are TGTGCCAGCAGCCCCCGGGTATTGGAGGACCAAGAGACCCAGTACTTC. The rearrangement uses TRBV7-9 and TRBJ2-5, with D possibly being TRBD2 (5 bases). V shed 5 bases and J shed 0 bases, with 16 bases lying between them. The germline CDR1 and CDR2 sequences are SEHNR and FQNEAQ (reference sequence). CDR3 length equals 16 residues. The variable domain in full, completed from reference TRBV7-9 and TRBJ2-5, reads DTGVSQNPRHKITKRGQNVTFRCDPISEHNRLYWYRQTLGQGPEFLTYFQNEAQLEKSRLLSDRFSAERPKGSFSTLEIQRTEQGDSAMYLCASSPRVLEDQETQYFGPGTRLLVL.

The V call is TRBV18, the J call TRBJ2-5, with no clear D. The CDR3 contains 13 residues. Germline V gene lookup returns CDR1 KGHSH and CDR2 LQKENI. V lost 2 bases to trimming and J lost 2 bases, with 6 bases between them. CDR3 protein: CASSPSTQETQYF. The CDR3 nucleotides read TGTGCCAGCTCACCATCGACACAAGAGACCCAGTACTTC.

This clone was observed a single time. The chain has TRBV2 and TRBJ1-6; 8 bases agree with TRBD1. From germline, CDR1 is SNHLY and CDR2 FYNNEI. This CDR3 has 17 amino acids. V was pared by 6 bases and J by 0 bases, with 7 bases of the junction left unmatched. In nucleotides, the CDR3 is TGTGCCAGCAGGGGAGGACAGGGATTCTCCTATAATTCACCCCTCCACTTT. Translation: CASRGGQGFSYNSPLHF.

The chain carries TRBV27 and TRBJ1-2; D may be TRBD1 (6 bases). CDR1 is MNHEY and CDR2 is SMNVEV in the germline V gene (reference sequence). The CDR3 consists of 12 residues. V lost 8 bases and J lost 5, with 12 bases in between. The DNA for the CDR3 is TGTGCCAGCGGAAACAGGGTTTATGGCTACACCTTC. This encodes CASGNRVYGYTF.

This chain connects TRBV7-2 to TRBJ2-5; D is possibly TRBD2 (5 bases). CDR1 is SGHTA and CDR2 is FQGNSA in the germline V gene. Trimming stripped 5 bases from V and 3 bases from J, with 13 bases between. The CDR3 covers 14 residues. In DNA form, the CDR3 reads TGTGCCAGCAGCCAAACTAGATCGGAAGAGACCCAGTACTTC. Its translation is CASSQTRSEETQYF.

V usage is TRBV2 and J usage is TRBJ2-4, with TRBD2 as a possible D gene (5 bases). CDR1 and CDR2 (germline): SNHLY, FYNNEI. V lost 4 bases to trimming and J lost 2 bases, with 15 bases between them. The CDR3 runs to 16 residues. CDR3 DNA: TGTGCCAGCAGTGTGATTGAACTAGTCACCAAAAACATTCAGTACTTC. Amino acids: CASSVIELVTKNIQYF.

V and J are TRBV4-3 and TRBJ2-7; 8 nucleotides align to TRBD1. The CDR3 totals 14 residues. Germline CDR1 LGHNA, CDR2 YSLEER. The V segment lost 1 base and the J segment 3 bases; nucleotides outside the gene matches: 2. For the CDR3, the DNA is TGCGCCAGCAGCCAAGGTGGACAGGGCTACGAGCAGTACTTC. It specifies CASSQGGQGYEQYF.

DNA for the CDR3: TGTGCCAGCAGCTCAAACGGACTAGCGGGGAGAATCTACGAGCAGTACTTC. This sequence encodes CASSSNGLAGRIYEQYF. The genes are TRBV13 and TRBJ2-7, with 12 positions matching TRBD2. Germline assignment: CDR1 PRHDT and CDR2 FYEKMQ (reference sequence). CDR3 size: 17 residues. J was trimmed by 3 bases and V by 4 bases; bases with no gene match: 10.

The chain recombines TRBV2 with TRBJ1-6; TRBD1 aligns across 11 bases. CDR1 is SNHLY and CDR2 is FYNNEI in the germline V gene. Trimming cost V 2 bases and J 9 bases; bases outside gene matches: 6. The CDR3 spans 16 residues. The CDR3 reads CASSERSGTGGSPLHF. CDR3 nucleotide sequence: TGTGCCAGCAGTGAAAGATCCGGGACAGGGGGTTCACCCCTCCACTTT.

This chain uses TRBV5-6 with TRBJ1-2; D unclear. Germline V CDR1 and CDR2: SGHDT, YYEEEE. Between the trimmed V and J ends, which lost 0 bases and 4 bases, there was a span of 13 bases. The CDR3 extends over 15 amino acids. The chain's CDR3 is CASSLDPAGVYGYTF. For the CDR3, the DNA is TGTGCCAGCAGCTTGGATCCAGCCGGAGTCTATGGCTACACCTTC.

Only one count was recorded for this clone. The chain couples TRBV18 to TRBJ1-2; 11 nucleotides match TRBD1. The CDR3 has 17 residues. V was clipped by 2 bases and J by 2 bases; unmatched bases: 7. From germline, CDR1 is KGHSH and CDR2 LQKENI. Here the CDR3 reads CASSPTIGQGANYGYTF. In DNA form, the CDR3 reads TGTGCCAGCTCACCAACGATAGGACAGGGGGCAAACTATGGCTACACCTTC.

V gene TRBV5-1 combines with J gene TRBJ1-2; 7 nucleotides line up with TRBD1. Trimming removed 2 bases from V and 0 bases from J; junction bases left unmatched: 7. CDR3 size: 16 residues. Germline V CDR1 and CDR2: SGHRS, YFSETQ. CDR3 loop: CASSFQTGPANYGYTF. The CDR3 nucleotides are TGCGCCAGCAGCTTCCAGACAGGGCCAGCTAACTATGGCTACACCTTC.

CDR3 in DNA: TGTGCCAGCAGTTACCTAGGCGGGCGAGCCCTTGAGCAGTTCTTC. Translated: CASSYLGGRALEQFF. The chain combines TRBV6-6 with TRBJ2-1; a weak D match, TRBD2 (5 bases). V shed 2 bases and J shed 9 bases, with 17 bases lying between them. Looked up from germline, CDR1 is MNHNY and CDR2 is SVGAGI (reference sequence). The CDR3 is made up of 15 amino acids.